Shown below are 29 T cell receptor beta chains from a single sample sequenced in a study of post-analysis software for immune sequencing data. Points from the study as a whole: Several TRBV segments were more frequent in patients than controls; TRBV5-6, TRBV5-1 and TRBV20-1 belonged to this group.

No antigen is known for these receptors. Libraries were made from TCR beta cDNA, and they carried unique molecular identifiers. TCRdb redid the calling of the PCR reads with MiXCR, one entry per CDR3 protein. The data contain approximately 730,000 distinct CDR3 sequences, around 42% of them singletons. Sequencing used blood. These receptor sequences come from a girl aged 5-17 years with multiple sclerosis.

The rearrangement joins TRBV13 to TRBJ1-1; D is unclear. The V gene's germline CDR1 is PRHDT and CDR2 FYEKMQ (reference sequence). Trimming took 2 bases from V and 2 from J, leaving 9 bases between them. The CDR3 extends over 14 amino acids. DNA of the CDR3: TGTGCCAGCAGCTTATCGAACATTAACACTGAAGCTTTCTTT. It translates to CASSLSNINTEAFF.

The chain is built from TRBV27 and TRBJ2-7; no definite D call. The V end lost 0 bases, the J end lost 4 bases, and 7 bases lay between the germline ends. CDR3 length: 13 residues. CDR1 MNHEY and CDR2 SMNVEV come from the germline V gene (reference sequence). CDR3 bases: TGTGCCAGCAGTTTATCCGTTAGGTACGAGCAGTACTTC. It yields the protein CASSLSVRYEQYF.

This chain links TRBV28 with TRBJ2-3; D might be TRBD2 (5 bases). Germline CDR1 reads MDHEN; CDR2 reads SYDVKM. The CDR3 length is 15 residues. Between the trimmed V and J ends, which lost 5 bases and 0 bases, there was a span of 12 bases. The CDR3 is CASSGGGYSTDTQYF. The CDR3 bases are TGTGCCAGCAGTGGCGGAGGTTATAGCACAGATACGCAGTATTTT. Filled out from reference TRBV28 and TRBJ2-3, the complete variable domain reads DVKVTQSSRYLVKRTGEKVFLECVQDMDHENMFWYRQDPGLGLRLIYFSYDVKMKEKGDIPEGYSVSREKKERFSLILESASTNQTSMYLCASSGGGYSTDTQYFGPGTRLTVL.

This clonotype was detected only a few times. The V call is TRBV5-1, the J call TRBJ2-2, with D unresolved. This CDR3 has 13 residues. Germline V gives CDR1 SGHRS, CDR2 YFSETQ. V lost 2 bases to trimming and J lost 1 base, with 3 bases between them. The CDR3 sequence: CASSFQNTGELFF. CDR3 in DNA: TGCGCCAGCAGCTTTCAGAACACCGGGGAGCTGTTTTTT.

V is TRBV15 and J is TRBJ2-1, with D unresolved. V was shortened by 9 bases and J by 6 bases, with 15 bases between the two germline ends. CDR1 is LNHNV and CDR2 is YYDKDF in the germline V gene (reference sequence). This CDR3 has 13 amino acids. The CDR3 is CATGFSGGNEQFF. As DNA, the CDR3 is TGTGCCACTGGCTTCTCCGGCGGCAATGAGCAGTTCTTC.

J is TRBJ2-1 and V is TRBV14, with D possibly being TRBD1 or TRBD2 (5 bases each). This CDR3 has 16 residues. Germline V CDR1 and CDR2: SGHDN, FVKESK. V was trimmed by 4 bases and J by 3 bases, leaving 16 bases between them. The CDR3 reads CASSLHGGVFYNEQFF. In DNA, the CDR3 is TGTGCCAGCAGCCTTCATGGGGGAGTCTTCTACAATGAGCAGTTCTTC.

This chain links TRBV20-1 with TRBJ2-1; the D gene could be TRBD1 or TRBD2 (6 bases each). This CDR3 is built from 14 residues. The germline V and J ends were trimmed by 3 bases and 6 bases, with 15 bases remaining between them. CDR1 DFQATT and CDR2 SNEGSKA come from the germline V gene (reference sequence). The CDR3 coding sequence is TGCAGTGCTAGTACCGGGGGCATTGGCAATGAGCAGTTCTTC. Translating it yields CSASTGGIGNEQFF.

V is TRBV4-1 and J is TRBJ1-5; 9 positions agree with TRBD1. The ends lost 0 bases at V and 0 bases at J; junction bases unmatched: 12. Germline loops: CDR1 MGHRA, CDR2 YSYEKL. The CDR3 extends over 20 amino acids. The CDR3 spells CASSQELGFGTGSSNQPQHF. The CDR3 nucleotides are TGCGCCAGCAGCCAAGAGTTAGGTTTTGGGACAGGGTCTAGCAATCAGCCCCAGCATTTT.

This CDR3 reads CATSRDRGQEQYF. CDR3 in DNA: TGTGCCACCAGCAGAGATCGGGGACAGGAGCAGTACTTC. The rearrangement uses TRBV15 and TRBJ2-4; 8 nucleotides line up with TRBD1. The CDR3 loop spans 13 amino acids. V lost 0 bases and J lost 13; bases outside the gene matches: 5. Looked up from germline, CDR1 is LNHNV and CDR2 is YYDKDF (reference sequence).

This clonotype showed up just a few times. The chain couples TRBV4-1 to TRBJ2-7; unclear D gene. The ends were cut back, 0 bases at V and 0 bases at J, with 12 bases in the middle. The CDR3 spans 16 residues. Germline V CDR1 and CDR2: MGHRA, YSYEKL. CDR3 sequence reads: CASSQEWATSSYEQYF. As DNA, the CDR3 is TGCGCCAGCAGCCAAGAGTGGGCGACGAGCTCCTACGAGCAGTACTTC.

V and J are TRBV10-3 and TRBJ2-1; tentatively, D is TRBD2 (9 bases). There are 13 residues in the CDR3. Germline CDR1 is ENHRY and CDR2 is SYGVKD. V shed 8 bases and J shed 7 bases, with 15 bases lying between them. CDR3 amino acids: CAIPSGTGNEQFF. CDR3 nucleotide sequence: TGTGCCATCCCTAGCGGGACAGGAAATGAGCAGTTCTTC.

This clonotype was counted only a few times. This chain uses TRBV9 with TRBJ2-1; 8 bases match TRBD2. V lost 2 bases, J lost 5 bases, and 6 bases stayed unmatched. Germline V gene data show CDR1 as SGDLS and CDR2 as YYNGEE. The CDR3 has 15 residues. The CDR3 here is CASSVTSVWNNEQFF. The CDR3 DNA reads as TGTGCCAGCAGCGTGACTAGCGTTTGGAACAATGAGCAGTTCTTC.

This clonotype was counted a few times. This clone may be a read error of a much larger clone one base away. The genes are TRBV12-3 or TRBV12-4 and TRBJ1-1, with TRBD1 as a possible D gene (5 bases). The CDR3 extends over 14 amino acids. Trimming cost V 10 bases and J 4 bases, with 19 bases left between them. CDR3 sequence (DNA): TGTGCCAACACCCCTGGGGGTGGTGGCACTGAAGCTTTCTTT. Translated, it gives CANTPGGGGTEAFF.

J is TRBJ2-4 and V is TRBV6-1, with D possibly TRBD2 on 5 matching bases. The CDR3 covers 15 residues. V was shortened by 6 bases and J by 0 bases, with 12 bases between the two germline ends. The germline gives CDR1 MNHNS, CDR2 SASEGT. Here the CDR3 DNA reads TGTGCCAGCAGGGGAGATGACCTAGCCAAAAACATTCAGTACTTC. Residues: CASRGDDLAKNIQYF.

The CDR3 reads CASSGVVDETQYF. The CDR3 region has the DNA TGTGCCAGCAGTGGGGTAGTTGACGAGACCCAGTACTTC. The gene calls are TRBV25-1 and TRBJ2-5; no reliable D call. V dropped 4 bases and J dropped 5 bases, with 11 bases sitting between them. The CDR3 has 13 amino acids. From germline, CDR1 is MGHDK and CDR2 SYGVNS.

The chain combines TRBV27 with TRBJ1-2; TRBD1 matches at 8 bases. With V trimmed by 3 bases and J by 3 bases, 12 bases remained unmatched. The CDR3 loop spans 17 amino acids. In germline, CDR1 is MNHEY, CDR2 SMNVEV (reference sequence). The CDR3 DNA is TGTGCCAGCAGTTTCCTGGGGCAGGGGGCGTCGGACTATGGCTACACCTTC. Its translation is CASSFLGQGASDYGYTF.

This clonotype appeared a single time. The chain has TRBV30 and TRBJ2-1; 9 nucleotides match TRBD2. V was clipped by 2 bases and J by 9 bases; unmatched bases: 8. Germline assignment: CDR1 GTSNPN and CDR2 SVGIG (reference sequence). CDR3 size: 14 residues. CDR3 loop: CAWSRGGVLVEQFF. CDR3 DNA sequence: TGTGCCTGGAGTCGCGGGGGGGTTTTGGTTGAGCAGTTCTTC.

This clonotype came up once. The rearrangement links TRBV20-1 to TRBJ2-1, with 9 bases matching TRBD2. Germline assignment: CDR1 DFQATT and CDR2 SNEGSKA (reference sequence). The V and J ends lost 3 bases and 4 bases, in that order; junction bases with no gene match: 10. The CDR3 consists of 16 residues. The CDR3 sequence is CSARTSGPNLYNEQFF. The CDR3 DNA is TGCAGTGCTAGGACTAGCGGTCCCAATTTATACAATGAGCAGTTCTTC.

This clonotype has a handful of counts. J is TRBJ1-5 and V is TRBV20-1; no clear D. The CDR3 contains 12 residues. Trimming took 7 bases from V and 1 from J, leaving 8 bases between them. From germline, CDR1 is DFQATT and CDR2 SNEGSKA (reference sequence). CDR3 coding DNA: TGCAGTGTCGGGCGGAGCAATCAGCCCCAGCATTTT. This translates into CSVGRSNQPQHF.

This clonotype appeared once. This rearrangement joins TRBV11-2 to TRBJ2-5; 16 bases fit TRBD2. This CDR3 comprises 22 residues. The V and J ends lost 2 bases and 3 bases, in that order; junction bases with no gene match: 18. The V gene's germline CDR1 is SGHAT and CDR2 FQNNGV. Here the CDR3 DNA reads TGTGCCAGCAGCTTATACGAAGACCCGGGACTAGCGGGAGGGCGTCCCAAAGAGACCCAGTACTTC. This encodes CASSLYEDPGLAGGRPKETQYF. Full variable domain (remainder filled in from reference TRBV11-2 and TRBJ2-5): EAGVAQSPRYKIIEKRQSVAFWCNPISGHATLYWYQQILGQGPKLLIQFQNNGVVDDSQLPKDRFSAERLKGVDSTLKIQPAKLEDSAVYLCASSLYEDPGLAGGRPKETQYFGPGTRLLVL.

This clonotype was seen only a few times. The chain has TRBV6-5 and TRBJ2-5; D tentatively fits TRBD1 or TRBD2 (7 bases each). The end of the DNA is better explained by TRBJ2-7, so the J call may be wrong. This CDR3 has 13 amino acids. Germline V gene sequence: CDR1 MNHEY, CDR2 SVGAGI. The CDR3 loop reads CASSPPGGDEQYF. The DNA for the CDR3 is TGTGCCAGCAGTCCCCCAGGGGGGGACGAGCAGTACTTC.

This chain joins TRBV27 and TRBJ1-1, with unresolved D. Trimming removed 5 bases at V and 0 bases at J, with 13 bases between. CDR1 and CDR2 from the germline V gene are MNHEY and SMNVEV (reference sequence). The CDR3 contains 15 residues. The CDR3 is CASSGRRPVNTEAFF. CDR3 DNA sequence: TGTGCCAGCAGTGGGAGGAGGCCCGTGAACACTGAAGCTTTCTTT.

There are a few counts of this clonotype. This chain links TRBV9 with TRBJ2-7, with 7 bases matching TRBD2. CDR3 size: 15 residues. Germline assignment: CDR1 SGDLS and CDR2 YYNGEE. V shed 0 bases, J shed 0 bases, and the junction held 3 bases outside the gene matches. The DNA for the CDR3 is TGTGCCAGCAGCGTAGGCGGGGGTGGCTCCTACGAGCAGTACTTC. It translates to CASSVGGGGSYEQYF.

CDR3 nucleotide sequence: TGCAGTGCTACCGGACAGGTCGGTGTCTACGAGCAGTACTTC. It codes for CSATGQVGVYEQYF. This chain connects TRBV20-1 to TRBJ2-7; TRBD1 agrees at 7 bases. Per the germline V gene, CDR1 is DFQATT and CDR2 is SNEGSKA (reference sequence). V dropped 4 bases and J dropped 3; count of bases not matched to a gene: 9. This CDR3 has 14 amino acids.

The rearrangement uses TRBV11-2 and TRBJ2-1; 8 bases align to TRBD2. The CDR3 has 15 residues. Germline-derived CDR1 and CDR2 are SGHAT and FQNNGV. Trimming at V came to 5 bases and at J to 2 bases, leaving 5 bases not matched to a gene. CDR3 protein: CASSQERETYNEQFF. Written as DNA, the CDR3 is TGTGCCAGCAGCCAAGAGCGGGAGACCTACAATGAGCAGTTCTTC.

This clonotype was seen more than once but under ten times. The rearrangement links TRBV10-3 to TRBJ2-1, with TRBD2 matching over 8 bases. Trimming at V came to 10 bases and at J to 8 bases, leaving 4 bases not matched to a gene. Germline V gene lookup returns CDR1 ENHRY and CDR2 SYGVKD. The CDR3 runs to 11 residues. DNA of the CDR3: TGTGCCACCGCCGGGGGGGATGAGCAGTTCTTC. Encoded protein: CATAGGDEQFF.

The V call is TRBV7-9, the J call TRBJ2-1, with 14 positions matching TRBD2. This CDR3 contains 14 residues. Trimming cost V 3 bases and J 12 bases; bases outside gene matches: 4. CDR1 is SEHNR and CDR2 is FQNEAQ in the germline V gene (reference sequence). Here the CDR3 reads CASSLGLAGEVQFF. The CDR3 coding sequence is TGTGCCAGCAGCTTGGGACTAGCGGGAGAGGTGCAGTTCTTC.

The chain is built from TRBV5-1 and TRBJ2-1; 11 bases agree with TRBD1. In germline, CDR1 is SGHRS, CDR2 YFSETQ. J lost 6 bases, V lost 3 bases, and 5 bases had no gene match. CDR3 length equals 15 residues. CDR3 nucleotides: TGCGCCAGCAGCTCCGGGACAGGGGGGGTCAATGAGCAGTTCTTC. Translation: CASSSGTGGVNEQFF.

On this clonotype itself: One end of the junction does not line up with germline, which may come from a read error. V gene TRBV20-1 combines with J gene TRBJ2-3; 10 bases fit TRBD2. From germline, CDR1 is DFQATT and CDR2 SNEGSKA (reference sequence). The CDR3 spans 17 residues. The CDR3 loop reads CSARGIAGGGGTDTQYF. In nucleotides, the CDR3 is TGTAGTGCTAGAGGAATAGCGGGAGGTGGGGGCACAGATACGCAGTATTTT.